Listed here are 24 T cell receptor beta chains from one sample, sequenced in a study of T cells in Graves' hyperthyroidism and ophthalmopathy. TCR beta CDR3 regions were amplified from RNA transcripts. Primed by the HTBI set, a first-round RT-PCR was run on the TCR CDR3. Each CDR3 protein gets one entry after TCRdb re-called the multiplex PCR reads with MiXCR. The profile shows 650,000 to 850,000 distinct CDR3 sequences, roughly a sixth of them singletons. Sequenced material: blood. Receptors originate from a woman aged 45 to 65 with Graves' hyperthyroidism that later progressed to Graves' ophthalmopathy.

This clonotype showed up just once. A single base separates this from a much larger clone, so it may be a read error. The rearrangement joins TRBV11-2 to TRBJ2-7; no firm D call. CDR3 length equals 13 residues. Looked up from germline, CDR1 is SGHAT and CDR2 is FQNNGV. V lost 11 bases and J 7 bases, leaving 21 bases between the germline ends. The CDR3 sequence: CAGTLHGPNEQYF. CDR3 nucleotide sequence: TGTGCCGGCACCCTCCACGGGCCAAATGAGCAGTACTTC.

This clonotype has only a few counts. The gene calls are TRBV3-1 and TRBJ2-1; a weak D match, TRBD1 (5 bases). The CDR3 sequence is 15 residues long. Germline V gene sequence: CDR1 LGHDT, CDR2 YNNKEL (reference sequence). Trimming shortened V by 4 bases and J by 4 bases, and 14 bases separated the two germline ends. Here the CDR3 reads CASSLDTLPYNEQFF. Written as DNA, the CDR3 is TGTGCCAGCAGCCTGGACACCCTTCCTTACAATGAGCAGTTCTTC.

This clonotype was seen a few times. Here the CDR3 DNA reads TGTGCCAGCAGTCCGCCGGGACAACTACTCTCTGGAAACACCATATATTTT. Its translation: CASSPPGQLLSGNTIYF. The chain combines TRBV7-2 with TRBJ1-3; a possible D gene is TRBD1 (6 bases). The CDR3 length is 17 residues. V was trimmed by 6 bases and J by 0 bases, leaving 18 bases between them. Germline CDR1 is SGHTA and CDR2 is FQGNSA.

This rearrangement joins TRBV19 to TRBJ1-1; no reliable D call. CDR1 and CDR2 (germline): LNHDA, SQIVND (reference sequence). The CDR3 is 13 residues long. V lost 5 bases and J lost 0, with 7 bases in between. The CDR3 loop is CASSYPLNTEAFF. For the CDR3, the DNA is TGTGCCAGTAGTTATCCACTGAACACTGAAGCTTTCTTT.

This rearrangement joins TRBV7-2 to TRBJ1-3; D not resolved. Germline V lookup: CDR1 SGHTA, CDR2 FQGNSA. The length of the CDR3 is 14 residues. The V end was cut by 5 bases, the J end by 6 bases, with 14 bases between. The CDR3 spells CASSPRGAENTIYF. DNA of the CDR3: TGTGCCAGCAGCCCCCGGGGAGCGGAAAACACCATATATTTT.

The genes are TRBV7-9 and TRBJ1-6, with TRBD1 identical over 9 bases. Germline V gives CDR1 SEHNR, CDR2 FQNEAQ (reference sequence). The J segment lost 14 bases and the V segment lost 5 bases, leaving 16 bases of the junction unmatched. This CDR3 is built from 16 residues. As DNA, the CDR3 is TGTGCCAGCAGCCGCACTCTCGGGACAGGGAAAACTGCCCTCCACTTT. This encodes CASSRTLGTGKTALHF.

V is TRBV5-5 and J is TRBJ2-3, with TRBD1 as a possible D gene (6 bases). Looked up from germline, CDR1 is SGHKS and CDR2 is YYEKEE (reference sequence). The CDR3 length is 15 residues. V lost 2 bases, J lost 2 bases, and 12 bases lay in between. The DNA for the CDR3 is TGTGCCAGCAGCTTCTTTCCGGGACACACAGATACGCAGTATTTT. Protein sequence: CASSFFPGHTDTQYF.

This clonotype was observed at least ten times. The V and J genes are TRBV11-2 and TRBJ2-2, with TRBD2 as a possible D gene (7 bases). V lost 5 bases and J 3 bases, leaving 13 bases between the germline ends. The CDR3 loop spans 15 amino acids. The germline V gene encodes CDR1 SGHAT and CDR2 FQNNGV. CDR3 sequence: CASSRGGAYTGELFF. The CDR3 coding sequence is TGTGCCAGCAGCAGGGGGGGGGCCTACACCGGGGAGCTGTTTTTT.

The chain recombines TRBV7-8 with TRBJ2-2; possibly TRBD1 or TRBD2 for D (6 bases each). CDR3 length equals 15 residues. The V end lost 5 bases, the J end lost 2 bases, and 12 bases lay between the germline ends. Germline assignment: CDR1 SGHVS and CDR2 FQNEAQ. CDR3 sequence: CASSQRGDNTGELFF. The CDR3, as DNA: TGTGCCAGCAGCCAAAGGGGGGACAACACCGGGGAGCTGTTTTTT.

This chain connects TRBV6-1 to TRBJ1-3; possible D gene TRBD1, 6 bases. The V end lost 5 bases, the J end lost 0 bases, and 11 bases lay between the germline ends. CDR1 is MNHNS, CDR2 SASEGT, per germline. The CDR3 contains 15 residues. CDR3 region: CASSSQGFSGNTIYF. CDR3 DNA sequence: TGTGCCAGCAGTTCCCAGGGGTTCTCTGGAAACACCATATATTTT.

The chain combines TRBV10-3 with TRBJ2-2, with no clear D. Trimming removed 7 bases at V and 2 bases at J, with 11 bases between. In germline, CDR1 is ENHRY, CDR2 SYGVKD. The CDR3 is made up of 14 amino acids. The CDR3 nucleotides are TGTGCCATCACCCCTAGGGTCAACACCGGGGAGCTGTTTTTT. Translating it yields CAITPRVNTGELFF.

This clonotype was observed at least ten times. The chain links TRBV2 to TRBJ2-2, with TRBD2 matching 8 bases. This CDR3 is built from 15 residues. Germline values: CDR1 SNHLY, CDR2 FYNNEI. The ends lost 7 bases at V and 1 base at J; junction bases unmatched: 5. The CDR3 sequence is CASKRLAGNTGELFF. For the CDR3, the DNA is TGTGCCAGCAAAAGGCTAGCGGGGAACACCGGGGAGCTGTTTTTT.

The chain has TRBV4-1 and TRBJ1-1; a weak D match, TRBD1 (5 bases). The length of the CDR3 is 11 residues. Trimming removed 8 bases from V and 7 bases from J, with 11 bases in between. Per germline, CDR1 MGHRA and CDR2 YSYEKL. CDR3 nucleotides: TGCGCCAGCCGGGGCGGGATTGAAGCTTTCTTT. This codes for CASRGGIEAFF.

This clonotype was detected many times. The rearrangement joins TRBV7-2 to TRBJ2-5; 7 positions match TRBD2. CDR3 size: 14 residues. J was trimmed by 5 bases and V by 5 bases; bases with no gene match: 8. Per germline, CDR1 SGHTA and CDR2 FQGNSA. Here the CDR3 reads CASSETGTMETQYF. The CDR3 bases are TGTGCCAGCAGCGAGACCGGGACTATGGAGACCCAGTACTTC. Supplemented by reference TRBV7-2 and TRBJ2-5, the full variable domain reads GAGVSQSPSNKVTEKGKDVELRCDPISGHTALYWYRQSLGQGLEFLIYFQGNSAPDKSGLPSDRFSAERTGGSVSTLTIQRTQQEDSAVYLCASSETGTMETQYFGPGTRLLVL.

The table lists this clonotype with many counts. The rearrangement joins TRBV20-1 to TRBJ2-3; TRBD2 aligns across 8 bases. After removal of 6 bases from V and 6 bases from J, the junction contained 5 bases not matched to a gene. There are 12 residues in the CDR3. Germline V CDR1 and CDR2: DFQATT, SNEGSKA (reference sequence). CDR3 DNA sequence: TGCAGTGCGCCGACTAGCGAGGATACGCAGTATTTT. Protein sequence: CSAPTSEDTQYF.

The sample holds a few counts of this clonotype. The chain is built from TRBV5-5 and TRBJ1-4; a possible D gene is TRBD1 (5 bases). Germline assignment: CDR1 SGHKS and CDR2 YYEKEE (reference sequence). The V gene lost 1 base and the J gene lost 7 bases, with 17 bases spanning the gap. The CDR3 runs to 16 residues. The DNA for the CDR3 is TGTGCCAGCAGCTTGATGCTTTCCAGGGCGCCTGAAAAACTGTTTTTT. The encoded protein is CASSLMLSRAPEKLFF.

There are many counts of this clonotype. V gene TRBV29-1 combines with J gene TRBJ2-5; the D gene is possibly TRBD1 (6 bases). Per the germline V gene, CDR1 is SQVTM and CDR2 is ANQGSEA. Trimming removed 5 bases from V and 5 bases from J, with 18 bases in between. CDR3 length equals 14 residues. The CDR3 sequence is CSVTQGYFGETQYF. CDR3 coding DNA: TGCAGCGTTACCCAGGGGTATTTTGGGGAGACCCAGTACTTC.

This clonotype appeared many times. The CDR3: CASSAQGVSGNTIYF. CDR3 bases: TGTGCCAGCAGTGCGCAGGGGGTATCTGGAAACACCATATATTTT. The V call is TRBV2, the J call TRBJ1-3, with 7 bases fitting TRBD1. Germline CDR1 and CDR2: SNHLY and FYNNEI. This CDR3 has 15 amino acids. V lost 4 bases and J lost 1; bases outside the gene matches: 4.

Many counts were recorded for this clonotype. The chain joins TRBV27 to TRBJ2-5; 11 bases are a match to TRBD2. V shed 6 bases, J shed 3 bases, and the junction held 9 bases outside the gene matches. CDR1 and CDR2 from the germline V gene are MNHEY and SMNVEV (reference sequence). The CDR3 has 16 residues. CDR3 in DNA: TGTGCCAGCAGGAGTCTCGGGACTAGCGGCAAAGAGACCCAGTACTTC. Translating gives CASRSLGTSGKETQYF.

The table lists this clonotype with a few counts. The V gene is TRBV11-1, the J gene TRBJ2-3; 8 nucleotides agree with TRBD1. V was clipped by 8 bases and J by 0 bases; unmatched bases: 10. This CDR3 has 16 amino acids. The germline gives CDR1 SGHAT, CDR2 FQDESV (reference sequence). The CDR3, as DNA: TGTGCCAGCCCTCCCCCGGGACAGGAGAGCACAGATACGCAGTATTTT. Amino acids: CASPPPGQESTDTQYF. Drawing the rest from reference TRBV11-1 and TRBJ2-3, the complete variable domain is EAEVAQSPRYKITEKSQAVAFWCDPISGHATLYWYRQILGQGPELLVQFQDESVVDDSQLPKDRFSAERLKGVDSTLKIQPAELGDSAMYLCASPPPGQESTDTQYFGPGTRLTVL.

This clonotype showed up just a few times. The chain recombines TRBV19 with TRBJ1-1; D remains ambiguous. The V gene lost 1 base and the J gene lost 2 bases, with 8 bases spanning the gap. CDR3 length: 14 residues. Germline V lookup: CDR1 LNHDA, CDR2 SQIVND (reference sequence). CDR3 DNA: TGTGCCAGTAGTATAGTCACGGTCAACACTGAAGCTTTCTTT. Amino acid sequence: CASSIVTVNTEAFF.

This clonotype was picked up many times. The chain uses TRBV28 and TRBJ2-7; TRBD1 matches at 8 bases. Germline-derived CDR1 and CDR2 are MDHEN and SYDVKM. The trim removed 6 bases at V and 5 bases at J, leaving 15 bases unmatched. The CDR3 sequence is 16 residues long. In DNA, the CDR3 is TGTGCCAGCAGCCGTAACTCCGGGACAGGTGTCCACGAGCAGTACTTC. It is translated as CASSRNSGTGVHEQYF.

This chain connects TRBV19 to TRBJ1-1; D not resolved. The CDR3 is 11 amino acids. V dropped 8 bases and J dropped 0 bases, with 4 bases sitting between them. Germline assignment: CDR1 LNHDA and CDR2 SQIVND (reference sequence). The CDR3 spells CASFLNTEAFF. Written as DNA, the CDR3 is TGTGCCAGTTTCTTGAACACTGAAGCTTTCTTT.

In its sample, this clonotype was seen a few times. At one of its ends the junction is not consistent with the germline gene, which may arise from a read error. The chain uses TRBV5-1 and TRBJ2-1, with a possible D match to TRBD2 (5 bases). The CDR3 has 14 amino acids. The germline V gene encodes CDR1 SGHRS and CDR2 YFSETQ. CDR3 DNA: TGCGCCAGCAGCAGCATGGTCGACTACGATGAGCAGTTCTTC. Residues: CASSSMVDYDEQFF.